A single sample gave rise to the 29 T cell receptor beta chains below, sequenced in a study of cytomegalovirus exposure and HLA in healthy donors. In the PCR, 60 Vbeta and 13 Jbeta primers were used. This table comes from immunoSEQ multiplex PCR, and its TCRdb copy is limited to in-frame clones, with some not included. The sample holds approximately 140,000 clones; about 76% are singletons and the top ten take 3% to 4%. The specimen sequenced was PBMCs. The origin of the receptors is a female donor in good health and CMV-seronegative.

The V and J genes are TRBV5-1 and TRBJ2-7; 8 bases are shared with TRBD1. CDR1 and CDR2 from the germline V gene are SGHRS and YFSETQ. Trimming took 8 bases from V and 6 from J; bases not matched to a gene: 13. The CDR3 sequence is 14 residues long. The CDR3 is CASRGTGGAGEQYF. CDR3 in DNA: TGCGCCAGTAGAGGAACAGGGGGAGCCGGCGAGCAGTACTTC.

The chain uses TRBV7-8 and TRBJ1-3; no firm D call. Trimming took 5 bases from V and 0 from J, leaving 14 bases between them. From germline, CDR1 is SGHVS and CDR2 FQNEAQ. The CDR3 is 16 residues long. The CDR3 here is CASSPQRWSSGNTIYF. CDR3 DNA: TGTGCCAGCAGCCCACAGCGGTGGAGCTCTGGAAACACCATATATTTT.

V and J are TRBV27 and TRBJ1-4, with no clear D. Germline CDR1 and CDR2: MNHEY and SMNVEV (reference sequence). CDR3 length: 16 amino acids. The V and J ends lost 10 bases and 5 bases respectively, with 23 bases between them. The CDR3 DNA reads TGTGCCACCCGAGGACGACTCGAGAGGGAAAATGAAAAACTGTTTTTT. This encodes CATRGRLERENEKLFF.

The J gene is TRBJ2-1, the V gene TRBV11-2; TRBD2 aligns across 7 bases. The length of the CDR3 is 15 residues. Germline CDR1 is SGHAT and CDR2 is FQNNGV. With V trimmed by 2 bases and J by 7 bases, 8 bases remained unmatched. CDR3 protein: CASSLKGGPRNEQFF. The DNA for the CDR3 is TGTGCCAGCAGCTTAAAGGGAGGGCCGCGGAATGAGCAGTTCTTC. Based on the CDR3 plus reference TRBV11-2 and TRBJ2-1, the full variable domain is EAGVAQSPRYKIIEKRQSVAFWCNPISGHATLYWYQQILGQGPKLLIQFQNNGVVDDSQLPKDRFSAERLKGVDSTLKIQPAKLEDSAVYLCASSLKGGPRNEQFFGPGTRLTVL.

The CDR3 DNA reads as TGTGCCAGCAGTCATACGGGGGGGGGCACAGATACGCAGTATTTT. This encodes CASSHTGGGTDTQYF. This rearrangement joins TRBV6-4 to TRBJ2-3, with 8 bases aligning to TRBD2. Germline CDR1 is MRHNA and CDR2 is SNTAGT. The junction had 5 bases not matched to a gene; V was cut back by 5 bases and J by 1 base. The CDR3 has 15 residues.

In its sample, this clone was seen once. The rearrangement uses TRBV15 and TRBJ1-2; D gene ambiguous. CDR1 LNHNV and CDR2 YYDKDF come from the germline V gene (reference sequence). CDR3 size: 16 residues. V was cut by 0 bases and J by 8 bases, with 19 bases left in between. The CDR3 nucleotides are TGTGCCACCAGCAGAGATTTGGGGTCCGGACTTGGGGGCTACACCTTC. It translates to CATSRDLGSGLGGYTF.

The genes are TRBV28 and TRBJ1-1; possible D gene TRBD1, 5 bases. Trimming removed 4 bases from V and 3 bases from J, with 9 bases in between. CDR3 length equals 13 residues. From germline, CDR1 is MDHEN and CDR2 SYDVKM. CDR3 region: CASSWGGDTEAFF. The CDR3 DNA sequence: TGTGCCAGCAGTTGGGGGGGGGACACTGAAGCTTTCTTT.

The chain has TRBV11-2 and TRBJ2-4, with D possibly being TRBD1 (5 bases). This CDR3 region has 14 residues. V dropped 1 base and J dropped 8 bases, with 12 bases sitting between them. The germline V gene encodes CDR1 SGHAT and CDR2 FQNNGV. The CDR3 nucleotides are TGTGCCAGCAGCTTAGCCAGGGAAGAACACATTCAGTACTTC. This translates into CASSLAREEHIQYF.

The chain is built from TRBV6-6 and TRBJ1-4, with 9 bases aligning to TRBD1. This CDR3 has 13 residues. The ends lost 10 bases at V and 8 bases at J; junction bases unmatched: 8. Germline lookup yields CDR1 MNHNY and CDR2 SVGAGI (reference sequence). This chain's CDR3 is CATEDRGEEKLFF. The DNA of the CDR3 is TGTGCCACCGAGGACAGGGGAGAGGAAAAACTGTTTTTT.

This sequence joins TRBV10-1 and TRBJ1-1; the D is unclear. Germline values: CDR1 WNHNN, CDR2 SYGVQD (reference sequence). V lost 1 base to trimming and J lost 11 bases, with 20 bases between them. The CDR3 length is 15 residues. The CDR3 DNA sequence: TGCGCCAGCAGTGAGTTCGAGACAATTCGTCAACCCGCTTTCTTT. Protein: CASSEFETIRQPAFF.

CDR3 DNA: TGTGCCAGCAGCGTTACGACAGCTGCAACTAATGAAAAACTGTTTTTT. Translated: CASSVTTAATNEKLFF. V is TRBV9 and J is TRBJ1-4, with TRBD1 as a possible D gene (5 bases). The CDR3 contains 16 residues. V lost 2 bases to trimming and J lost 0 bases, with 11 bases between them. The germline V gene has CDR1 SGDLS and CDR2 YYNGEE.

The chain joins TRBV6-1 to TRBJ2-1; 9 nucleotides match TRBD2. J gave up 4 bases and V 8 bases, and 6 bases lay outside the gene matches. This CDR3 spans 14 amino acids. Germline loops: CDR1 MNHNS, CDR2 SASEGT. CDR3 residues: CASSVAGAYNEQFF. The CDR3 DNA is TGTGCCAGCTCAGTAGCGGGAGCTTACAATGAGCAGTTCTTC.

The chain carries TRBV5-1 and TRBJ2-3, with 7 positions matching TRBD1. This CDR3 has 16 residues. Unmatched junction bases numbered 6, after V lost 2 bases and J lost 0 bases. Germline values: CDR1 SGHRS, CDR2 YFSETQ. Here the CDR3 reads CASSLQGLPSTDTQYF. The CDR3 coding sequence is TGCGCCAGCAGCTTACAGGGGCTCCCTAGCACAGATACGCAGTATTTT.

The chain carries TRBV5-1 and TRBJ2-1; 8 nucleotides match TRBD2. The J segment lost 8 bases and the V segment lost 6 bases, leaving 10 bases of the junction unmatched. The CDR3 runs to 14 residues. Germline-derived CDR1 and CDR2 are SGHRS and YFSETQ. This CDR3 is CASIPGGTIDEQFF. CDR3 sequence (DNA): TGCGCCAGCATCCCGGGGGGGACTATCGATGAGCAGTTCTTC.

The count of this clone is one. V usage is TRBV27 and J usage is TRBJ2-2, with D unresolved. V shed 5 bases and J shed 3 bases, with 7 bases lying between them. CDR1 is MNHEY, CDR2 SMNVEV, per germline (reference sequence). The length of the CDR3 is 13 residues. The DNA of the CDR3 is TGTGCCAGCAGTCCCCCGTACACCGGGGAGCTGTTTTTT. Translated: CASSPPYTGELFF.

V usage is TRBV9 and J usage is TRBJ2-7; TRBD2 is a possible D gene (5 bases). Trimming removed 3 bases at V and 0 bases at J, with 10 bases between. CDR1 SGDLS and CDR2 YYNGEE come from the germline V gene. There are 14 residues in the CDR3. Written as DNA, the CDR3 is TGTGCCAGCAGCGCCACGGGAAGCTCCTACGAGCAGTACTTC. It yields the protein CASSATGSSYEQYF.

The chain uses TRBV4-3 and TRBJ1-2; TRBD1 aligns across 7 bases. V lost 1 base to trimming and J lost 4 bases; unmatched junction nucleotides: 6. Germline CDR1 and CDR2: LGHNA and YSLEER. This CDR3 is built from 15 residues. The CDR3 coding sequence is TGCGCCAGCAGCCAAGTCATTGCAGGGGGCTATGGCTACACCTTC. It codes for CASSQVIAGGYGYTF.

The CDR3 DNA is TGTGCCAGCAGCCGGGTGGCGGTGAACTATGGCTACACCTTC. It codes for CASSRVAVNYGYTF. This chain connects TRBV14 to TRBJ1-2; no clear D gene. Germline V gene lookup returns CDR1 SGHDN and CDR2 FVKESK. V was shortened by 4 bases and J by 2 bases, with 11 bases between the two germline ends. This CDR3 spans 14 amino acids.

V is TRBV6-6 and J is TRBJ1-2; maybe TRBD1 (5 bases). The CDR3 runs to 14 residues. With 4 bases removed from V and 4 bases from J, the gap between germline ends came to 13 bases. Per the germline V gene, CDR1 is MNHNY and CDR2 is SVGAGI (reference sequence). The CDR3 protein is CASSFSGSPYGYTF. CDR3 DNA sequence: TGTGCCAGCAGTTTTTCAGGGTCCCCCTATGGCTACACCTTC.

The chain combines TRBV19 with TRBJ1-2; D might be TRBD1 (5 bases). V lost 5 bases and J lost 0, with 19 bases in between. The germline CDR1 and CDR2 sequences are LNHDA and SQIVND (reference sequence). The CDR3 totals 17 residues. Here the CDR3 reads CASSAGGDNLANYGYTF. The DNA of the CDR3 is TGTGCCAGTAGTGCGGGGGGTGACAACCTCGCTAACTATGGCTACACCTTC.

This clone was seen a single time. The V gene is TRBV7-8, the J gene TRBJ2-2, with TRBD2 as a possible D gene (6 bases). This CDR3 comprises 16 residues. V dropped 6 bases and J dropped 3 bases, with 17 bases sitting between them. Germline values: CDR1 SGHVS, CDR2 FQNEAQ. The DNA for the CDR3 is TGTGCCAGCAGAGAACCGGGGGTACGGTACACCGGGGAGCTGTTTTTT. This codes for CASREPGVRYTGELFF. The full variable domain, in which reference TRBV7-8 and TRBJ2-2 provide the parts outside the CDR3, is GAGVSQSPRYKVAKRGQDVALRCDPISGHVSLFWYQQALGQGPEFLTYFQNEAQLDKSGLPSDRFFAERPEGSVSTLKIQRTQQEDSAVYLCASREPGVRYTGELFFGEGSRLTVL.

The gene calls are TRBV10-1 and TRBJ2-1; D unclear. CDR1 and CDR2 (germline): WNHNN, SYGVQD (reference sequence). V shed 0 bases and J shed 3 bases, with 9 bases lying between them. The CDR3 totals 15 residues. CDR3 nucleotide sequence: TGCGCCAGCAGTGAGTCACGAGGCCTCTACAATGAGCAGTTCTTC. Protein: CASSESRGLYNEQFF.

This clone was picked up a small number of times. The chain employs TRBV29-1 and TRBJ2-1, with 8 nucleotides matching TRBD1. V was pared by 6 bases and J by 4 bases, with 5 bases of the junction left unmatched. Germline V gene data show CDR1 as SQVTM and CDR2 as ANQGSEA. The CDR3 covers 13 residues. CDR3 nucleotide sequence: TGCAGCGTGGGACAGGAGGGTTACAATGAGCAGTTCTTC. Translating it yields CSVGQEGYNEQFF.

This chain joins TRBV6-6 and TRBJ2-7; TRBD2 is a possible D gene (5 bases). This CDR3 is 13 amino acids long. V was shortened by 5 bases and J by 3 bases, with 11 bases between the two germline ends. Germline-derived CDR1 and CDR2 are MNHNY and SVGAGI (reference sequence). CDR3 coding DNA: TGTGCCAGCAGTCGAGGGTCCGACTACGAGCAGTACTTC. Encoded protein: CASSRGSDYEQYF.

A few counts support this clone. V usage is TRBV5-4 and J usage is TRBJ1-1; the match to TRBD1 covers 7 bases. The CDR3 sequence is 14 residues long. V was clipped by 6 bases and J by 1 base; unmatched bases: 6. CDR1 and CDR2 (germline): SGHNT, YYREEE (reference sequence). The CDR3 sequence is CASTTGARNTEAFF. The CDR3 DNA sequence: TGTGCCAGCACTACAGGGGCGAGGAACACTGAAGCTTTCTTT.

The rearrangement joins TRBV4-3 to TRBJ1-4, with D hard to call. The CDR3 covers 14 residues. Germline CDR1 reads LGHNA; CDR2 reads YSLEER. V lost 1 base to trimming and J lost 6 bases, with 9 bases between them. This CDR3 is CASSQVNSYEKLFF. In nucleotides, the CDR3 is TGCGCCAGCAGCCAAGTAAACAGTTATGAAAAACTGTTTTTT.

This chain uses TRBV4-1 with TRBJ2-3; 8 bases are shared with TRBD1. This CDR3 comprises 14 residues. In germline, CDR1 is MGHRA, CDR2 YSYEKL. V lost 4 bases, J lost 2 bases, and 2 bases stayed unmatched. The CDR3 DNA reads TGCGCCAGCAGCCCAGGGGGCTTCACAGATACGCAGTATTTT. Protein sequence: CASSPGGFTDTQYF.

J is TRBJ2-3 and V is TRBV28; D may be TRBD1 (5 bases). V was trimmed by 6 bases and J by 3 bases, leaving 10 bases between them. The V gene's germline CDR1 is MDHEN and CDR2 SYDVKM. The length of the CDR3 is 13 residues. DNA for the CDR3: TGTGCCAGCAGCCGACAGACAACAGATACGCAGTATTTT. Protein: CASSRQTTDTQYF.

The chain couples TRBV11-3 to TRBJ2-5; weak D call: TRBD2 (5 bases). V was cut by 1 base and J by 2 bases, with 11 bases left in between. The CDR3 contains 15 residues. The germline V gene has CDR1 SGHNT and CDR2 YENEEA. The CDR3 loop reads CASSLARRGQETQYF. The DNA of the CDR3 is TGTGCCAGCAGCTTAGCCCGCCGGGGTCAAGAGACCCAGTACTTC.